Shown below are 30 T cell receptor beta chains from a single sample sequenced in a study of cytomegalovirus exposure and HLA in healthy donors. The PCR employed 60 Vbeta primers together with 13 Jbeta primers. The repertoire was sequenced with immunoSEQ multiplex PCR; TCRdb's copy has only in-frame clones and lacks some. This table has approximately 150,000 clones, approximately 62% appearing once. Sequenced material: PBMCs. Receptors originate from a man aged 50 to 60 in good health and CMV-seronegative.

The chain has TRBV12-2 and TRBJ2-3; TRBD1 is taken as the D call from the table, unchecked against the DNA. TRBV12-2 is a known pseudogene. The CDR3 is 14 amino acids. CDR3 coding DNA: TGTGCAAGTCGCTTAGGGGCCTCTTTGGATACGCAGTATTTT. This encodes CASRLGASLDTQYF.

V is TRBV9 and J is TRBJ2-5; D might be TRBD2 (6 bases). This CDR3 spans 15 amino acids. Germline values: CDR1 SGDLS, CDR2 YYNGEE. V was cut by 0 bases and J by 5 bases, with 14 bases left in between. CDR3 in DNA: TGTGCCAGCAGCGTAGACGTTGGGAGCGGGGAGACCCAGTACTTC. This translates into CASSVDVGSGETQYF.

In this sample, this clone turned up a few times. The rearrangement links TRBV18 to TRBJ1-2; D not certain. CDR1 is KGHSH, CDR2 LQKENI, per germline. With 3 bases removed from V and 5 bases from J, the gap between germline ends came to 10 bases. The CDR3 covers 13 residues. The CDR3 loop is CASSPATEYGYTF. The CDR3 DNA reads TGTGCCAGCTCACCGGCGACGGAGTATGGCTACACCTTC.

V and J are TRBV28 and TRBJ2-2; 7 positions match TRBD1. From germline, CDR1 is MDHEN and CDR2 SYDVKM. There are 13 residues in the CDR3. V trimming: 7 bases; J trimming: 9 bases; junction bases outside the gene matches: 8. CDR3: CASTSRGFRELFF. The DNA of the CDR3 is TGTGCCAGCACGTCCAGGGGGTTTAGGGAGCTGTTTTTT.

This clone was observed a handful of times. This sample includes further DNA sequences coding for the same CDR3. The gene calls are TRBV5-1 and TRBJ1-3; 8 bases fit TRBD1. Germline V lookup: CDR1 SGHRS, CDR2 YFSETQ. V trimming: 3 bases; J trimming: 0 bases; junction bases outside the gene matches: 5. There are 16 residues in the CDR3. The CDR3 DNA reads TGCGCCAGCAGCTCGAATACAGGGGGCTCTGGAAACACCATATATTTT. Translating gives CASSSNTGGSGNTIYF.

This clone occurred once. For the CDR3, the DNA is TGTGCCAGCAGCTTAGTGTCTACCTACGAGCAGTACTTC. It yields the protein CASSLVSTYEQYF. The gene calls are TRBV11-1 and TRBJ2-7; no clear D gene. Germline CDR1 is SGHAT and CDR2 is FQDESV (reference sequence). Between the trimmed V and J ends, which lost 1 base and 2 bases, there was a span of 6 bases. CDR3 size: 13 residues.

The CDR3 coding sequence is TGTGCCAGCAGTTTTCACTCGGGTATCTATAATGAAAAACTGTTTTTT. This encodes CASSFHSGIYNEKLFF. This chain links TRBV28 with TRBJ1-4; D not resolved. This CDR3 is 16 amino acids long. The V end was cut by 3 bases, the J end by 4 bases, with 15 bases between. Germline CDR1 and CDR2: MDHEN and SYDVKM.

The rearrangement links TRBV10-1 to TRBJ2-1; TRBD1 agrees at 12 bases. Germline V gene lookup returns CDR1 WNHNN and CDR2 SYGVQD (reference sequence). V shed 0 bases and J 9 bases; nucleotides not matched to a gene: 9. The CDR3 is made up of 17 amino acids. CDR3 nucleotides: TGCGCCAGCAGTGAGTCGGTGGGGGACAGGGGGCAGGGTGAGCAGTTCTTC. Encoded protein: CASSESVGDRGQGEQFF.

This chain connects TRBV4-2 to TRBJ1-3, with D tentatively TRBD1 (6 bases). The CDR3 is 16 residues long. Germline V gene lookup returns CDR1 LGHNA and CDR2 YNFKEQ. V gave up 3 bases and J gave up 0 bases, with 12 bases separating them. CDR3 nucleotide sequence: TGTGCCAGCAGCCATGCCACAGGGAGCTCTGGAAACACCATATATTTT. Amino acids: CASSHATGSSGNTIYF.

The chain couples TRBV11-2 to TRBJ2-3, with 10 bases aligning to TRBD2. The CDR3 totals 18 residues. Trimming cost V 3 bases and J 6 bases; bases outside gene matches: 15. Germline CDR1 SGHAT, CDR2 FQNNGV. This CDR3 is CASSFLLRPSGGRDTQYF. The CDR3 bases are TGTGCCAGCAGCTTCCTTCTACGCCCTAGCGGGGGTAGGGATACGCAGTATTTT. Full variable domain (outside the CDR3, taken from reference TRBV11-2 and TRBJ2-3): EAGVAQSPRYKIIEKRQSVAFWCNPISGHATLYWYQQILGQGPKLLIQFQNNGVVDDSQLPKDRFSAERLKGVDSTLKIQPAKLEDSAVYLCASSFLLRPSGGRDTQYFGPGTRLTVL.

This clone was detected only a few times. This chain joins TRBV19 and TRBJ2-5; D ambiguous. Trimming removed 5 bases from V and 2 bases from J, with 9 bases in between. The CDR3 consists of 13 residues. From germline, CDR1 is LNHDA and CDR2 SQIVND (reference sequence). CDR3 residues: CASSAAQQETQYF. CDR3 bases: TGTGCCAGTAGTGCGGCCCAACAAGAGACCCAGTACTTC.

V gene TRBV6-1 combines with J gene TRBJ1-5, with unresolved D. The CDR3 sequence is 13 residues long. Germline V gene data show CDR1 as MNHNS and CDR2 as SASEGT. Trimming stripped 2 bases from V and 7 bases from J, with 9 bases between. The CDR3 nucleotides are TGTGCCAGCAGTGAATCACGGGGACAGCCCCAGCATTTT. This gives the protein CASSESRGQPQHF.

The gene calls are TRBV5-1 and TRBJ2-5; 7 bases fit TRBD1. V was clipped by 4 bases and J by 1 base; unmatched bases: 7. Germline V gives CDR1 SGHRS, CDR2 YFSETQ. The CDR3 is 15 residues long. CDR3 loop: CASSQGEFLQETQYF. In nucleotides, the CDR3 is TGCGCCAGCAGCCAGGGGGAGTTCCTCCAAGAGACCCAGTACTTC.

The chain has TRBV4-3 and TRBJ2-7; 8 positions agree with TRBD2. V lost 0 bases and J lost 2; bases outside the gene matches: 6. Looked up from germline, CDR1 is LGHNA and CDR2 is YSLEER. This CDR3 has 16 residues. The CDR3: CASSQDGGGSTYEQYF. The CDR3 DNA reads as TGCGCCAGCAGCCAAGATGGCGGGGGGTCTACCTACGAGCAGTACTTC.

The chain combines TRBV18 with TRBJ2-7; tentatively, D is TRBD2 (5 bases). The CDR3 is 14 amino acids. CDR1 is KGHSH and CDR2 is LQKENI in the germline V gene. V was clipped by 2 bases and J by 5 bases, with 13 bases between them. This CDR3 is CASSPLEGNDEQYF. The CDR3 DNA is TGTGCCAGCTCACCATTAGAGGGTAACGACGAGCAGTACTTC.

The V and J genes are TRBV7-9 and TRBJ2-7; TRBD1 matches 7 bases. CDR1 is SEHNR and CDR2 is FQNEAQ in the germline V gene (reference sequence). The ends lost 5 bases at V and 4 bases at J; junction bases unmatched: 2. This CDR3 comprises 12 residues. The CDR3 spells CASSVQGYEQYF. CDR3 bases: TGTGCCAGCAGCGTACAGGGGTACGAGCAGTACTTC.

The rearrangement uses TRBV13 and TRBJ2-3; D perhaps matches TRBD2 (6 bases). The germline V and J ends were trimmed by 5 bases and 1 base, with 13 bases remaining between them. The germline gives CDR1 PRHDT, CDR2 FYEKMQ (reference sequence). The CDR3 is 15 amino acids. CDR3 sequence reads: CASSRLSGGTDTQYF. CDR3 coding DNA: TGTGCCAGCAGCCGTTTATCGGGGGGCACAGATACGCAGTATTTT.

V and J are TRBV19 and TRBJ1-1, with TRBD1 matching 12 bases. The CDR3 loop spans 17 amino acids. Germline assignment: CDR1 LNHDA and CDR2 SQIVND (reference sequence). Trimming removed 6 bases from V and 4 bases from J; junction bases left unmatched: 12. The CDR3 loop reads CASRTSGTGGLGTEAFF. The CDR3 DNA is TGTGCCAGTAGGACCTCCGGGACAGGGGGCTTGGGCACTGAAGCTTTCTTT.

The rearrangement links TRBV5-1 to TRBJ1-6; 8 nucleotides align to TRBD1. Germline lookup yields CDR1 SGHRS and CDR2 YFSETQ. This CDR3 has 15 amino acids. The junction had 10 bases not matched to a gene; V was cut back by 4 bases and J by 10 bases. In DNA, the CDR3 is TGCGCCAGCAGCCCCCGACAGGGGAGTGAATCACCCCTCCACTTT. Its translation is CASSPRQGSESPLHF.

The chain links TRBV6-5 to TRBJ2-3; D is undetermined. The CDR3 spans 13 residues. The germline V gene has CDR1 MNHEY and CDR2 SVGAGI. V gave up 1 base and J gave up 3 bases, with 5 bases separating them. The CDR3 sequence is CASSYFSTDTQYF. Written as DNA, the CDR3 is TGTGCCAGCAGTTACTTCTCGACAGATACGCAGTATTTT.

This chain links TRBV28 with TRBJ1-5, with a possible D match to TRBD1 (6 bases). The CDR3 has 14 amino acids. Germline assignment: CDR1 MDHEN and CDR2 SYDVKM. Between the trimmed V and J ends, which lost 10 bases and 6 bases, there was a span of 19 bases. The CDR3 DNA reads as TGTGCCATAAGTCGTGGACAGCCGTTTCAGCCCCAGCATTTT. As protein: CAISRGQPFQPQHF.

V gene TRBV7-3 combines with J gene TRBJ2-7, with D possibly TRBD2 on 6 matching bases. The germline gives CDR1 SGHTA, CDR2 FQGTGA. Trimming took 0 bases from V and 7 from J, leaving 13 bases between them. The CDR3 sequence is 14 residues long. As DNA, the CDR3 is TGTGCCAGCAGCTTAACTAGCGGAAGAGGAGAGCAGTACTTC. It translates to CASSLTSGRGEQYF. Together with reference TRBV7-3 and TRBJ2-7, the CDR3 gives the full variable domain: GAGVSQTPSNKVTEKGKYVELRCDPISGHTALYWYRQSLGQGPEFLIYFQGTGAADDSGLPNDRFFAVRPEGSVSTLKIQRTERGDSAVYLCASSLTSGRGEQYFGPGTRLTVT.

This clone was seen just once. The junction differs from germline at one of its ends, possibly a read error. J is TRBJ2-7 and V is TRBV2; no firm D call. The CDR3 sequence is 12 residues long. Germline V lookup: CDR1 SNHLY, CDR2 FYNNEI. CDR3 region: CTSSASSYEQYF. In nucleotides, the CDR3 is TGTACCAGCAGTGCCAGCTCCTACGAGCAGTACTTC.

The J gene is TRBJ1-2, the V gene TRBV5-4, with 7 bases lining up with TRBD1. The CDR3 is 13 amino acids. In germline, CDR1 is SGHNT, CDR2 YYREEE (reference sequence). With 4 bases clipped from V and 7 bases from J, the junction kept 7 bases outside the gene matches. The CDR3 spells CASSETGVRGYTF. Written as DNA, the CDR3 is TGTGCCAGCAGCGAAACAGGGGTGCGTGGCTACACCTTC.

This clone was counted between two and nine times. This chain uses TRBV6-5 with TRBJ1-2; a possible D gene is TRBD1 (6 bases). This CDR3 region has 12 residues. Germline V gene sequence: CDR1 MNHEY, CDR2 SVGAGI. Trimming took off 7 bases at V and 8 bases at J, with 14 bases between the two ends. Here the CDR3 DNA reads TGTGCCAGCAAGGGAAGGGGACAAGGCTACACCTTC. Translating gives CASKGRGQGYTF.

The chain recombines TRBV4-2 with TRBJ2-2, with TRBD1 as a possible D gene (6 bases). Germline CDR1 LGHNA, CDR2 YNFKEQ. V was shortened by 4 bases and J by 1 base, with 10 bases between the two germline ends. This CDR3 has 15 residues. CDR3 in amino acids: CASSPTDRNTGELFF. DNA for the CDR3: TGTGCCAGCAGCCCTACGGACAGGAACACCGGGGAGCTGTTTTTT.

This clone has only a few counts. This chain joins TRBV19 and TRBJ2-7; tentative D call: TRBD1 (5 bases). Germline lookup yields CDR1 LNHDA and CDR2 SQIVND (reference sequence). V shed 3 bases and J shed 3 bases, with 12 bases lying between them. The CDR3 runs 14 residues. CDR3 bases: TGTGCCAGTAGTATTGCCGACAGCTTCTACGAGCAGTACTTC. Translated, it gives CASSIADSFYEQYF.

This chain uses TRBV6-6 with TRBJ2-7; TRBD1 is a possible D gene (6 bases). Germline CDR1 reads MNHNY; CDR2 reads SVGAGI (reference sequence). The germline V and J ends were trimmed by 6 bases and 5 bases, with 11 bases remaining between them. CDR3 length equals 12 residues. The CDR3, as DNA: TGTGCCAGCAGAAACAGGGACCACGAGCAGTACTTC. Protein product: CASRNRDHEQYF.

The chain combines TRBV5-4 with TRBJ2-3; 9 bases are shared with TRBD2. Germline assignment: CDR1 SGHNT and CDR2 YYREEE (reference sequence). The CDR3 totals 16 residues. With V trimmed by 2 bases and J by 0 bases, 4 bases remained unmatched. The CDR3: CASSLLAGASTDTQYF. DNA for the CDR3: TGTGCCAGCAGCTTACTAGCGGGTGCTAGCACAGATACGCAGTATTTT.

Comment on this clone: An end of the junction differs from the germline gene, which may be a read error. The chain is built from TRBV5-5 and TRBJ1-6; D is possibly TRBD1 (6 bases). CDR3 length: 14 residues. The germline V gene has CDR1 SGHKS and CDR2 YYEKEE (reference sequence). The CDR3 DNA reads TGTGCCAGCACCTTGACAGGAGATAATTCACCCCTCCACTTT. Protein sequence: CASTLTGDNSPLHF. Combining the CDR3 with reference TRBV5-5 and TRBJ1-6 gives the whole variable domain DAGVTQSPTHLIKTRGQQVTLRCSPISGHKSVSWYQQVLGQGPQFIFQYYEKEERGRGNFPDRFSARQFPNYSSELNVNALLLGDSALYLCASTLTGDNSPLHFGNGTRLTVT.